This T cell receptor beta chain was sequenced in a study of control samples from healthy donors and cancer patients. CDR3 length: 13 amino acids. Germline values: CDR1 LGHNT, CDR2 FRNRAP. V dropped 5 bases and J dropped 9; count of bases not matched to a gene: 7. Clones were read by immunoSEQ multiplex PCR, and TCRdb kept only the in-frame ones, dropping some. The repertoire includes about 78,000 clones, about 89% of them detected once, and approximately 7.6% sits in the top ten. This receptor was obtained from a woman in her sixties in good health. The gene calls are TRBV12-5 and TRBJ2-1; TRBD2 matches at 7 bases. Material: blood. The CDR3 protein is CASGRGVQAEQFF. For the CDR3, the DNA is TGTGCTAGTGGTCGGGGGGTGCAGGCTGAGCAGTTCTTC. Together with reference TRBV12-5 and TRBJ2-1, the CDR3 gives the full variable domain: DARVTQTPRHKVTEMGQEVTMRCQPILGHNTVFWYRQTMMQGLELLAYFRNRAPLDDSGMPKDRFSAEMPDATLATLKIQPSEPRDSAVYFCASGRGVQAEQFFGPGTRLTVL.